These 2 T cell receptor beta chains were all obtained from the same sample, sequenced in a study of blood T cell repertoires in COVID-19. TCRdb's copy holds only in-frame clones and misses some; the assay was immunoSEQ multiplex PCR. This sample carries roughly 260,000 clones, 82% of them seen once, and the ten largest clones take approximately 3.1%. Sequencing input: peripheral blood. The receptors here all came from a woman aged 18-29 years with acute or convalescent COVID-19.

The V gene is TRBV18, the J gene TRBJ2-7, with TRBD2 as a possible D gene (5 bases). Trimming stripped 1 base from V and 2 bases from J, with 6 bases between. Germline V gives CDR1 KGHSH, CDR2 LQKENI. This CDR3 has 13 residues. The CDR3 spells CASSPQGAYEQYF. In nucleotides, the CDR3 is TGTGCCAGCTCACCACAGGGAGCCTACGAGCAGTACTTC.

This clone was counted a few times. The CDR3 region has the DNA TGCAGTGCTAGTCCCCTCGTAAGCAATCAGCCCCAGCATTTT. Protein product: CSASPLVSNQPQHF. The V gene is TRBV20-1, the J gene TRBJ1-5; D remains unclear. The CDR3 runs 14 residues. V lost 3 bases and J 1 base, leaving 10 bases between the germline ends. Germline values: CDR1 DFQATT, CDR2 SNEGSKA (reference sequence).